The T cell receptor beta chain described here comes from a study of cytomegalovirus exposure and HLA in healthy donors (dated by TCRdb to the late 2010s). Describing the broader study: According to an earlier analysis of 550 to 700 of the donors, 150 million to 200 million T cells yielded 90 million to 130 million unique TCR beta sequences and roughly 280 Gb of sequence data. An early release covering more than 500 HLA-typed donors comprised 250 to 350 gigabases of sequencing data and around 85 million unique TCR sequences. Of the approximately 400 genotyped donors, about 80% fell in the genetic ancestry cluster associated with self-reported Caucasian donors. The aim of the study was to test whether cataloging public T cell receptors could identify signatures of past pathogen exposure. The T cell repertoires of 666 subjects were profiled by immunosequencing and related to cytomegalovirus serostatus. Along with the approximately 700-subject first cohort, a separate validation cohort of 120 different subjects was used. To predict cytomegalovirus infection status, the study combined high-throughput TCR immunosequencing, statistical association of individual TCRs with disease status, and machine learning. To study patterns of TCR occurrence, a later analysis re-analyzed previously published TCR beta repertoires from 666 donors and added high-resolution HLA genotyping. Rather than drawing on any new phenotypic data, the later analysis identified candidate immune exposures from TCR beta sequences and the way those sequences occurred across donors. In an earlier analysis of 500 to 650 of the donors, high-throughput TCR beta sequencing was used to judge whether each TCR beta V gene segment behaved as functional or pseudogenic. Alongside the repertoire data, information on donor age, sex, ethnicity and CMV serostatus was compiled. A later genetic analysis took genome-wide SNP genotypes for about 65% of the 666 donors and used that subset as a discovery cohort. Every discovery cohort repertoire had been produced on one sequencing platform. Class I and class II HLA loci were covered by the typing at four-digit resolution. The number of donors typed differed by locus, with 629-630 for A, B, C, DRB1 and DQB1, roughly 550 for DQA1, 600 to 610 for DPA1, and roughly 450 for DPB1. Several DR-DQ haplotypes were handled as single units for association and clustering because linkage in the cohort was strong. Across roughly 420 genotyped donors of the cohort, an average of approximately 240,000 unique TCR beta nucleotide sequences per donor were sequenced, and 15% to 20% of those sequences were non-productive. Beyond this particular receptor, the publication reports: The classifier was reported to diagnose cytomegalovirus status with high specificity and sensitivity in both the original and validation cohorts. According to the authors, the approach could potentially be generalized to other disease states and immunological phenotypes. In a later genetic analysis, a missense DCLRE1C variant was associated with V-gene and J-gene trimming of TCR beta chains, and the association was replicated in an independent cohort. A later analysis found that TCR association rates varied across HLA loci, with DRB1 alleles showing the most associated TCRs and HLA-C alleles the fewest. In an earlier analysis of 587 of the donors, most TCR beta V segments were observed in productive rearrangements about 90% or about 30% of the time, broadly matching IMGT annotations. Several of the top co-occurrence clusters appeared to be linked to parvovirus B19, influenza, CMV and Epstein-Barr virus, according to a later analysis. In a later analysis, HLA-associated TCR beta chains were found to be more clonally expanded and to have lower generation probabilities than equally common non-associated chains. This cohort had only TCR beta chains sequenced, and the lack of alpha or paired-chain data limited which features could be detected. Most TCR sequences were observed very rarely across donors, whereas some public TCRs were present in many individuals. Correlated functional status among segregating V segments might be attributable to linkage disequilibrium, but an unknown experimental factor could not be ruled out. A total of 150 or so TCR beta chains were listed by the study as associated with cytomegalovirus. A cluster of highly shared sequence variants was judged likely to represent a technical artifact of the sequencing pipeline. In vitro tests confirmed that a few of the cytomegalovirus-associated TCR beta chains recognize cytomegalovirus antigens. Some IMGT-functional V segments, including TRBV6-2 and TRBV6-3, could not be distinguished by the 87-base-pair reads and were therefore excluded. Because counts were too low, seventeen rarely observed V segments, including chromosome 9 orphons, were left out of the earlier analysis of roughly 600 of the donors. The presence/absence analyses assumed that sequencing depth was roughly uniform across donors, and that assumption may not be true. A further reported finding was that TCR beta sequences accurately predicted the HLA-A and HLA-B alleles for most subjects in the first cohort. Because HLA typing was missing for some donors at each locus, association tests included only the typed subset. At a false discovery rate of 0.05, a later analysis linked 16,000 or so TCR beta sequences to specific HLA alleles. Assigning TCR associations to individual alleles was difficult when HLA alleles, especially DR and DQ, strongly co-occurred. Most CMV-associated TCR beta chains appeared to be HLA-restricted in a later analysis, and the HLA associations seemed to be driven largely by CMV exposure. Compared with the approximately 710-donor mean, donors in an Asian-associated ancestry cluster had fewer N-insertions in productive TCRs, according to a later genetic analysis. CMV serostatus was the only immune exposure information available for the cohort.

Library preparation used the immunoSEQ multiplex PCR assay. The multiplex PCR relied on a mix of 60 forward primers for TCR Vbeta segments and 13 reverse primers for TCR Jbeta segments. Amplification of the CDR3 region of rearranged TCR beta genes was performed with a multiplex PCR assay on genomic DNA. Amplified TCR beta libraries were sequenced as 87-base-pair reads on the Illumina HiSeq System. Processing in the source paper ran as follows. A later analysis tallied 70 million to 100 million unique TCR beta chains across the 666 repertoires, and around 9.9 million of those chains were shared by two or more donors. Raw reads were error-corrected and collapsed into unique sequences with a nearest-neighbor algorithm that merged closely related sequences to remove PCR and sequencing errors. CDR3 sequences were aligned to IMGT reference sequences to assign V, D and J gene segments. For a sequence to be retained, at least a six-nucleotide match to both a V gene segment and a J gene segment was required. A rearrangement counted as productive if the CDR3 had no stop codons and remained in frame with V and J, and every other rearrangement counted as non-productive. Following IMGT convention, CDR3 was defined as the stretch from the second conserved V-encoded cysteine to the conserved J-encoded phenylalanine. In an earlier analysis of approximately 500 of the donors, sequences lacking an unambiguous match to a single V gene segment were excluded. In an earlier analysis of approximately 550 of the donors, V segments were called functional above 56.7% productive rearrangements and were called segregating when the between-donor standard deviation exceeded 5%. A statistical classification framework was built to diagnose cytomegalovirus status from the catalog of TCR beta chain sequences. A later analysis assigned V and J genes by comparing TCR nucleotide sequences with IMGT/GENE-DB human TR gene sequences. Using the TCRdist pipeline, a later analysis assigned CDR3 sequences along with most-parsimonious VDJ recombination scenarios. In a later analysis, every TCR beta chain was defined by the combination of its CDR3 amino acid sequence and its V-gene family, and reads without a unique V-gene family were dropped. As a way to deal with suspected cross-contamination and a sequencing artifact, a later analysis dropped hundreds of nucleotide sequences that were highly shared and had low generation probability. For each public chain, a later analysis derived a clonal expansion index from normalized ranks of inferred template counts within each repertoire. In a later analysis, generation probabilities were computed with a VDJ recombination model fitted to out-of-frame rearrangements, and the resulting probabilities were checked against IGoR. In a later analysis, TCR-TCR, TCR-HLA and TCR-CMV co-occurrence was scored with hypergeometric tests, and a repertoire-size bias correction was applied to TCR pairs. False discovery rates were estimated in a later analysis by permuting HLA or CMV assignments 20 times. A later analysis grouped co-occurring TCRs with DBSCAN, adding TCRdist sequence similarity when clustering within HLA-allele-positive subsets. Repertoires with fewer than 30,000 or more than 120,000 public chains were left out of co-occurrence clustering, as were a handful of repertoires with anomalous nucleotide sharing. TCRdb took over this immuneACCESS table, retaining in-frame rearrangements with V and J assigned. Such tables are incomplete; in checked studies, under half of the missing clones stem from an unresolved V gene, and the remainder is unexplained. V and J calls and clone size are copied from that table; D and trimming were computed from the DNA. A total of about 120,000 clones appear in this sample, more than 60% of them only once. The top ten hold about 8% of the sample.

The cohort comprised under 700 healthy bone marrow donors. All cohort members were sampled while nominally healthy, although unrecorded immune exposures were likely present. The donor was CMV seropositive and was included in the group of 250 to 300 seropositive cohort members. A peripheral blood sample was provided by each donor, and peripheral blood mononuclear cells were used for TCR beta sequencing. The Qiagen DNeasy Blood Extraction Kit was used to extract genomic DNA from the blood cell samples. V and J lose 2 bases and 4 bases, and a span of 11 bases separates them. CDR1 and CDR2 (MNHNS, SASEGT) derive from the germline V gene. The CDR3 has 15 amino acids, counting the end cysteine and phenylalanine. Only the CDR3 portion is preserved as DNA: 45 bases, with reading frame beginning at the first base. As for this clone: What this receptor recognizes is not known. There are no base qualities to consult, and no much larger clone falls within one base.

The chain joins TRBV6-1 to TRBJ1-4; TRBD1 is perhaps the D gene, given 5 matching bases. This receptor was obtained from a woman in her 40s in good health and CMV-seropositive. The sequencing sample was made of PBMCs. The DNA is TGTGCCAGCAGTGAAACGTGGCAGGGTAATGAAAAACTGTTTTTT. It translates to CASSETWQGNEKLFF.